Below, 30 T cell receptor beta chains from the same sample are listed, as sequenced in a study of radiation and T cells in renal cell carcinoma. The assay was immunoSEQ multiplex PCR, and TCRdb's table has in-frame clones only and misses some. The table lists about 140,000 clones, approximately 86% of them singletons, with about a sixth in the top ten. This sample's time point: blood 4 weeks post-SBRT, at nephrectomy. The treatment is: 15 Gy SBRT to primary tumor, nephrectomy 4 weeks later. The sequenced sample was blood, obtained from a patient whose treatment included radiotherapy and nephrectomy. The receptors derive from a woman in her forties or fifties with renal cell carcinoma.

As DNA, the CDR3 is TGCGCCAGCAGCTTGCCAGGGGCCAGCACAGATACGCAGTATTTT. It yields the protein CASSLPGASTDTQYF. The J gene is TRBJ2-3, the V gene TRBV5-1; D may be TRBD1 (6 bases). Germline CDR1 and CDR2: SGHRS and YFSETQ. The CDR3 is made up of 15 amino acids. Trimming took off 1 base at V and 0 bases at J, with 9 bases between the two ends.

This chain uses TRBV5-6 with TRBJ1-4; the D gene is possibly TRBD1 (5 bases). Trimming removed 1 base at V and 3 bases at J, with 13 bases between. The germline V gene encodes CDR1 SGHDT and CDR2 YYEEEE. This CDR3 comprises 16 residues. CDR3 sequence (DNA): TGTGCCAGCAGCTTGAGCAGGGAGGCGGCTAATGAAAAACTGTTTTTT. Translating gives CASSLSREAANEKLFF.

This sequence joins TRBV5-1 and TRBJ1-1, with D maybe TRBD1 (5 bases). The germline gives CDR1 SGHRS, CDR2 YFSETQ. V was pared by 0 bases and J by 5 bases, with 11 bases between. This CDR3 spans 14 amino acids. Here the CDR3 reads CASSLAQGGTEAFF. The CDR3 DNA is TGCGCCAGCAGCTTGGCCCAGGGCGGGACTGAAGCTTTCTTT.

The rearrangement links TRBV4-1 to TRBJ2-1; D might be TRBD2 (6 bases). This CDR3 comprises 14 residues. V lost 1 base and J lost 9, with 13 bases in between. Germline V gene data show CDR1 as MGHRA and CDR2 as YSYEKL. The CDR3 DNA reads TGCGCCAGCAGCCAAGGACTAGAATTCGGTGAGCAGTTCTTC. Amino acid sequence: CASSQGLEFGEQFF.

This chain joins TRBV6-1 and TRBJ2-7; no clear D gene. V gave up 6 bases and J gave up 2 bases, with 17 bases separating them. The germline V gene has CDR1 MNHNS and CDR2 SASEGT. The length of the CDR3 is 15 residues. Here the CDR3 reads CASSLELLSTYEQYF. For the CDR3, the DNA is TGTGCCAGCAGCTTAGAGTTACTCAGCACCTACGAGCAGTACTTC.

This chain joins TRBV7-7 and TRBJ1-4, with D possibly being TRBD1 (5 bases). The germline V gene encodes CDR1 SSHAT and CDR2 FNYEAQ (reference sequence). This CDR3 comprises 14 residues. Trimming left V 6 bases short and J 8 bases short, with 16 bases between. The CDR3 loop is CASSPGLGDEKLFF. CDR3 nucleotides: TGTGCCAGCAGTCCGGGTCTGGGGGACGAAAAACTGTTTTTT.

This chain joins TRBV10-3 and TRBJ2-1; 14 nucleotides agree with TRBD2. J was trimmed by 6 bases and V by 6 bases; bases with no gene match: 7. Germline CDR1 and CDR2: ENHRY and SYGVKD. This CDR3 spans 16 amino acids. The CDR3 coding sequence is TGTGCCATCAGGAGCGGACTAGCGGGAGGTCTCAATGAGCAGTTCTTC. It yields the protein CAIRSGLAGGLNEQFF.

V and J are TRBV6-5 and TRBJ1-1; D gene ambiguous. Trimming removed 6 bases from V and 2 bases from J, with 4 bases in between. Germline CDR1 reads MNHEY; CDR2 reads SVGAGI. The CDR3 spans 11 residues. CDR3 in amino acids: CASSTNTEAFF. CDR3 sequence (DNA): TGTGCCAGCAGCACCAACACTGAAGCTTTCTTT.

As DNA, the CDR3 is TGTGCCAGCAGCCAAGATAACACAGATACGCAGTATTTT. Amino acids: CASSQDNTDTQYF. The chain carries TRBV9 and TRBJ2-3; D gene unclear. V was shortened by 4 bases and J by 2 bases, with 8 bases between the two germline ends. The CDR3 runs to 13 residues. Germline CDR1 SGDLS, CDR2 YYNGEE.

J is TRBJ2-7 and V is TRBV20-1; D call uncertain. This CDR3 region has 10 residues. The germline CDR1 and CDR2 sequences are DFQATT and SNEGSKA (reference sequence). The V end lost 3 bases, the J end lost 6 bases, and 6 bases lay between the germline ends. The CDR3 DNA reads as TGCAGTGCTAGCAATCCCGAGCAGTACTTC. This sequence encodes CSASNPEQYF.

This clone occurred once. The chain is built from TRBV28 and TRBJ1-1, with D unclear. There are 12 residues in the CDR3. Trimming left V 8 bases short and J 3 bases short, with 10 bases between. Per germline, CDR1 MDHEN and CDR2 SYDVKM. The CDR3 here is CASRASDTEAFF. The CDR3 DNA reads TGTGCCAGCCGAGCCTCGGACACTGAAGCTTTCTTT.

The rearrangement joins TRBV4-2 to TRBJ1-5; D gene ambiguous. Trimming removed 0 bases from V and 5 bases from J, with 11 bases in between. CDR1 and CDR2 from the germline V gene are LGHNA and YNFKEQ. This CDR3 is built from 15 residues. The CDR3 sequence is CASSQDLAGYQPQHF. Written as DNA, the CDR3 is TGTGCCAGCAGCCAAGATCTGGCCGGGTATCAGCCCCAGCATTTT.

This clone is a singleton in its sample. V is TRBV29-1 and J is TRBJ2-3; no reliable D call. The CDR3 has 13 amino acids. Germline values: CDR1 SQVTM, CDR2 ANQGSEA. The germline V and J ends were trimmed by 2 bases and 1 base, with 7 bases remaining between them. The CDR3 reads CSVEMAGTDTQYF. DNA for the CDR3: TGCAGCGTTGAAATGGCAGGCACAGATACGCAGTATTTT.

This chain connects TRBV18 to TRBJ2-4; no reliable D call. This CDR3 contains 14 residues. The germline gives CDR1 KGHSH, CDR2 LQKENI. Trimming took 3 bases from V and 2 from J, leaving 8 bases between them. The CDR3: CASSPDQTKNIQYF. DNA of the CDR3: TGTGCCAGCTCACCGGACCAAACCAAAAACATTCAGTACTTC.

The chain carries TRBV19 and TRBJ2-5, with TRBD1 matching over 9 bases. Looked up from germline, CDR1 is LNHDA and CDR2 is SQIVND (reference sequence). This CDR3 spans 14 amino acids. J gave up 4 bases and V 4 bases, and 4 bases lay outside the gene matches. CDR3: CASSKGQGGETQYF. DNA of the CDR3: TGTGCCAGTAGTAAGGGACAGGGAGGAGAGACCCAGTACTTC.

There are a few counts of this clone. CDR3 sequence reads: CASSELTNSPLHF. Written as DNA, the CDR3 is TGTGCCAGCAGTGAATTGACGAATTCACCCCTCCACTTT. The genes are TRBV25-1 and TRBJ1-6; D ambiguous. Germline V gene lookup returns CDR1 MGHDK and CDR2 SYGVNS. Trimming cost V 1 base and J 7 bases, with 5 bases left between them. This CDR3 is 13 amino acids long.

The CDR3 sequence: CASRRAESSYNEQFF. In nucleotides, the CDR3 is TGTGCCAGCAGGCGAGCGGAAAGCTCCTACAATGAGCAGTTCTTC. The V gene is TRBV6-5, the J gene TRBJ2-1; the D gene is possibly TRBD2 (5 bases). CDR1 is MNHEY, CDR2 SVGAGI, per germline. The CDR3 loop spans 15 amino acids. Trimming shortened V by 6 bases and J by 0 bases, and 12 bases separated the two germline ends.

This sequence joins TRBV5-5 and TRBJ1-5; D is ambiguous. The CDR3 consists of 13 residues. V lost 0 bases and J lost 5, with 6 bases in between. Germline CDR1 reads SGHKS; CDR2 reads YYEKEE (reference sequence). The CDR3 loop is CASSLDIDQPQHF. CDR3 in DNA: TGTGCCAGCAGCTTGGACATTGATCAGCCCCAGCATTTT.

The chain employs TRBV5-1 and TRBJ2-5; the D gene could be TRBD1 or TRBD2 (5 bases each). Between the trimmed V and J ends, which lost 3 bases and 3 bases, there was a span of 12 bases. Germline values: CDR1 SGHRS, CDR2 YFSETQ. CDR3 length: 14 amino acids. Written as DNA, the CDR3 is TGCGCCAGCAGCTACCTCGGGGCAGAAGAGACCCAGTACTTC. It is translated as CASSYLGAEETQYF.

The DNA of the CDR3 is TGTGCCACCTCCGACAGGGGCTATGGCTACACCTTC. Protein product: CATSDRGYGYTF. The chain combines TRBV28 with TRBJ1-2; 8 positions agree with TRBD1. Germline trimming cut 10 bases from V and 4 bases from J; bases unmatched to any gene: 5. CDR3 length equals 12 residues. Germline CDR1 and CDR2: MDHEN and SYDVKM.

By share of the sample, this clone is medium-sized. The chain couples TRBV9 to TRBJ2-3; weak D call: TRBD2 (6 bases). From germline, CDR1 is SGDLS and CDR2 YYNGEE. The V and J ends lost 1 base and 3 bases respectively, with 12 bases between them. There are 15 residues in the CDR3. In nucleotides, the CDR3 is TGTGCCAGCAGCGTAAGGGGCGGGACGACAGATACGCAGTATTTT. It specifies CASSVRGGTTDTQYF.

The chain combines TRBV5-1 with TRBJ1-4; D gene unclear. Germline V gene sequence: CDR1 SGHRS, CDR2 YFSETQ. Trimming shortened V by 0 bases and J by 6 bases, and 12 bases separated the two germline ends. This CDR3 region has 15 residues. In DNA, the CDR3 is TGCGCCAGCAGCTTGGCAAGGGAAGAGGATGAAAAACTGTTTTTT. Its translation: CASSLAREEDEKLFF.

V and J are TRBV28 and TRBJ2-3; perhaps D is TRBD1 or TRBD2 (6 bases each). The V gene's germline CDR1 is MDHEN and CDR2 SYDVKM. The CDR3 is 15 residues long. V lost 3 bases to trimming and J lost 1 base, with 11 bases between them. This chain's CDR3 is CASSLTGAGTDTQYF. The CDR3 DNA follows: TGTGCCAGCAGTTTGACGGGGGCAGGCACAGATACGCAGTATTTT.

The V gene is TRBV5-1, the J gene TRBJ2-7, with 9 bases lining up with TRBD2. The trim removed 3 bases at V and 1 base at J, leaving 11 bases unmatched. Germline lookup yields CDR1 SGHRS and CDR2 YFSETQ. The CDR3 loop spans 17 amino acids. CDR3: CASSSRSIAGESYEQYF. The DNA for the CDR3 is TGCGCCAGCAGCTCACGATCAATAGCGGGAGAATCCTACGAGCAGTACTTC.

The rearrangement uses TRBV6-6 and TRBJ2-6, with D uncertain. The V end was cut by 7 bases, the J end by 3 bases, with 13 bases between. Germline CDR1 is MNHNY and CDR2 is SVGAGI (reference sequence). The CDR3 totals 15 residues. The DNA for the CDR3 is TGTGCCAGCATTCAGACCTCCGATGGGGCCAACGTCCTGACTTTC. Amino acids: CASIQTSDGANVLTF.

This clone was counted a single time. V gene TRBV27 combines with J gene TRBJ2-7; D possibly corresponds to TRBD2 (6 bases). The germline CDR1 and CDR2 sequences are MNHEY and SMNVEV (reference sequence). This CDR3 has 15 residues. V gave up 6 bases and J gave up 6 bases, with 21 bases separating them. CDR3 residues: CASRDVGRETGEQYF. In DNA form, the CDR3 reads TGTGCCAGCAGAGACGTCGGGAGAGAGACGGGCGAGCAGTACTTC.

CDR3 nucleotides: TGTGCCAGCTCACCACGTTCTGGAGTCGAGCAGTACTTC. It is translated as CASSPRSGVEQYF. This chain connects TRBV18 to TRBJ2-7; D not resolved. This CDR3 contains 13 residues. V shed 1 base and J shed 6 bases, with 10 bases lying between them. Germline V CDR1 and CDR2: KGHSH, LQKENI.

By frequency in the sample, this clone is large. This chain joins TRBV27 and TRBJ1-6; tentatively, D is TRBD1 (5 bases). From germline, CDR1 is MNHEY and CDR2 SMNVEV (reference sequence). CDR3 size: 14 residues. The V end lost 2 bases, the J end lost 13 bases, and 15 bases lay between the germline ends. The CDR3 DNA follows: TGTGCCAGCAGTTTACAGGACACACTTGGGCCCCTCCACTTT. It translates to CASSLQDTLGPLHF.

The V call is TRBV28, the J call TRBJ2-5; a possible D gene is TRBD1 (5 bases). The CDR3 runs to 13 residues. Trimming pared 6 bases from V and 1 base from J, leaving 9 bases between. The germline V gene encodes CDR1 MDHEN and CDR2 SYDVKM. This CDR3 is CASSPQGQETQYF. CDR3 bases: TGTGCCAGCAGCCCGCAGGGCCAAGAGACCCAGTACTTC.

The rearrangement uses TRBV7-9 and TRBJ2-2; D is perhaps TRBD1 (6 bases). CDR1 and CDR2 (germline): SEHNR, FQNEAQ (reference sequence). Trimming cost V 5 bases and J 5 bases, with 21 bases left between them. There are 17 residues in the CDR3. The chain's CDR3 is CASSPQGGGPSTGELFF. The CDR3 DNA is TGTGCCAGCAGCCCACAAGGTGGGGGCCCGAGTACCGGGGAGCTGTTTTTT.